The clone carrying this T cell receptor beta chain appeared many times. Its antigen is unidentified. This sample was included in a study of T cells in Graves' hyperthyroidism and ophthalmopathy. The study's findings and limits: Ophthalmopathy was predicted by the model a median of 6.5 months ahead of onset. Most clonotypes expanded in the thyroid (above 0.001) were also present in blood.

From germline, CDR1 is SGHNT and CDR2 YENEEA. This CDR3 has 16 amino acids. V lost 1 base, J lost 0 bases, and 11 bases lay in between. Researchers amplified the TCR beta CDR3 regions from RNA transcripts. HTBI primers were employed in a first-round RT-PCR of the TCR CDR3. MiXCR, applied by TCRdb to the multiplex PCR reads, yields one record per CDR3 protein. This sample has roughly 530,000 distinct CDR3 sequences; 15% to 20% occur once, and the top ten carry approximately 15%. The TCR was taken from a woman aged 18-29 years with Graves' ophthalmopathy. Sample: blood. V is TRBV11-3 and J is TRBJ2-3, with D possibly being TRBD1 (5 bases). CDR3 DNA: TGTGCCAGCAGCTTAGGGGCAGGGCCTAGCACAGATACGCAGTATTTT. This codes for CASSLGAGPSTDTQYF.